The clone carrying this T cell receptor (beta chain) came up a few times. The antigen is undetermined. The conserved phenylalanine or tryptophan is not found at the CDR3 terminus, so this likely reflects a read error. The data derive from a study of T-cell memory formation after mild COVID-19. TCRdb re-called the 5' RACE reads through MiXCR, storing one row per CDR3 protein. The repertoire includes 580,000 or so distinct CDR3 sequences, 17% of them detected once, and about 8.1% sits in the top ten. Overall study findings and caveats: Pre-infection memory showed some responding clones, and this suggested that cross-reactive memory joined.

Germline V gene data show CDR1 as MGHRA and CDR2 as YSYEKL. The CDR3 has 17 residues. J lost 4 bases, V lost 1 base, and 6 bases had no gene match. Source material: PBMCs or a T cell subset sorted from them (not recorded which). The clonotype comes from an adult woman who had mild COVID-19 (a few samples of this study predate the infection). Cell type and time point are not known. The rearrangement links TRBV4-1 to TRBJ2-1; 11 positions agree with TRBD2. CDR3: CASSQVPTSGGYNEQFL. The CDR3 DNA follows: TGCGCCAGCAGCCAAGTGCCTACTAGCGGGGGATACAATGAGCAGTTCCTC.